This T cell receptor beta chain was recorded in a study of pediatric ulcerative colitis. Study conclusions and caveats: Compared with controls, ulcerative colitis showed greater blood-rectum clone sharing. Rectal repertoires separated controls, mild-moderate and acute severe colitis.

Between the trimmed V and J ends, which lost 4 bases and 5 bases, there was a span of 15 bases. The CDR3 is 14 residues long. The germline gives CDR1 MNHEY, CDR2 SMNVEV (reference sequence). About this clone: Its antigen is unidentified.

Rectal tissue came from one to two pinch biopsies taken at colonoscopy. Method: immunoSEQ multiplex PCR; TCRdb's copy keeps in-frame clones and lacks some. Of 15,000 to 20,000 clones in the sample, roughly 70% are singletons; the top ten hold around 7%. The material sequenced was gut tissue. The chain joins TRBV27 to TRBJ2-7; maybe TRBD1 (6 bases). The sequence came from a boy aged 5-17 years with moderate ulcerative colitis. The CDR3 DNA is TGTGCCAGCAGTTCCGCGAGGGGGTACCACGAGCAGTACTTC. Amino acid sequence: CASSSARGYHEQYF.